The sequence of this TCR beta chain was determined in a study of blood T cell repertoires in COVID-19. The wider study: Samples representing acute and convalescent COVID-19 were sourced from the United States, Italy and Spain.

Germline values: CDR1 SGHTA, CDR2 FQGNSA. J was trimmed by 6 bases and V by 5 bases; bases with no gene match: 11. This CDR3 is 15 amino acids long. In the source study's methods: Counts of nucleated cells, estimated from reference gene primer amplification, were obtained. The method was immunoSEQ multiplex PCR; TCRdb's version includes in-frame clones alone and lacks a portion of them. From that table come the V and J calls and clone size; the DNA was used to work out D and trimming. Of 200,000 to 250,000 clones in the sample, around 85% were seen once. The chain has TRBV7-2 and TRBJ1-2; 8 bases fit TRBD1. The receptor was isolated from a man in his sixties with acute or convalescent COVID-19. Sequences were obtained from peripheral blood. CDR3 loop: CASSSERDRWDGYTF. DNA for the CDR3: TGTGCCAGCAGCAGTGAACGGGACAGGTGGGATGGCTACACCTTC.